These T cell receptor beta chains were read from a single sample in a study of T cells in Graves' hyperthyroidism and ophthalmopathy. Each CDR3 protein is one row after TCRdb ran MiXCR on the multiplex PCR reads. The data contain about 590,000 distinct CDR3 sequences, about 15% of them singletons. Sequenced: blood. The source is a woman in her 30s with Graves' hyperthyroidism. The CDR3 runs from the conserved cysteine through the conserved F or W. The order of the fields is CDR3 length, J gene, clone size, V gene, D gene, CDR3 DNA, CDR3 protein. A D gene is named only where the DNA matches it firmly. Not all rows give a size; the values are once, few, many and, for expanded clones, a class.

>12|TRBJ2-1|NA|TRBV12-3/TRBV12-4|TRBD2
TGTGCCAGCACCGGGACTAGTCCTGAGCAGTTCTTC
CASTGTSPEQFF
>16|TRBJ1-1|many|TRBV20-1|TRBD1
TGCAGTGCCGAGGCCGGGACAGGGGGCGTCAGCACTGAAGCTTTCTTT
CSAEAGTGGVSTEAFF
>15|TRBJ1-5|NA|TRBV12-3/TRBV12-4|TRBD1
TGTGCCAGCAGTTTATTCCAGGGGGCTGTTCAGCCCCAGCATTTT
CASSLFQGAVQPQHF
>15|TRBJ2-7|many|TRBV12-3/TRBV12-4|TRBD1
TGTGCCAGCAGTTTGGACAGGGATCTTGTCTACGAGCAGTACTTC
CASSLDRDLVYEQYF
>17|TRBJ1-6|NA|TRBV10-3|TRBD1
TGTGCCATCAGTAAAGGTCGGACAGGGACCTATAATTCACCCCTCCACTTT
CAISKGRTGTYNSPLHF
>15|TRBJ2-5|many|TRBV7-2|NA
TGTGCCAGCAGCATCGGACAGCCGATCCAAGAGACCCAGTACTTC
CASSIGQPIQETQYF
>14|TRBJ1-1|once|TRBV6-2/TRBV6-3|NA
TGTGCCAGCAGTGAGGCCCCCCCAAGGGGTGGAGCTTTCTTT
CASSEAPPRGGAFF
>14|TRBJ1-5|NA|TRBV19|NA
TGTGCCAGTAGTACAGGGAAAGTCAATCAGCCCCAGCATTTT
CASSTGKVNQPQHF
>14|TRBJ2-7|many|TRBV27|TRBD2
TGTGCCAGCCGACTAGCGGGAGGGTCCTACGAGCAGTACTTC
CASRLAGGSYEQYF
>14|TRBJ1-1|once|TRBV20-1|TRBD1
TGCAGCGCTAGGCCGGGACAGGGCAACACTGAAGCTTTCTTT
CSARPGQGNTEAFF
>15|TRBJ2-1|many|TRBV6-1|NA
TGTGCCAGCAACCGCCGGGGAGACACCGACAATGAGCAGTTCTTC
CASNRRGDTDNEQFF
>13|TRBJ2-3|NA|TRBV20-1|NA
TGCAGTGCTAGAGCTTATAGGACAGATACGCAGTATTTT
CSARAYRTDTQYF
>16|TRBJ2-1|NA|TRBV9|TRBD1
TGTGCCAGCAGCGTATCCGCGGGACAGGCGTACAATGAGCAGTTCTTC
CASSVSAGQAYNEQFF
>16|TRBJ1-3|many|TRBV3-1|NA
TGTGCCAGCAGCCAAGATGTAACGTCTCCTGGAAACACCATATATTTT
CASSQDVTSPGNTIYF
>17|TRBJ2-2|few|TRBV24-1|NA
TGTGCCACCAGTGGAGGGAGAGGCGGAACGAACACCGGGGAGCTGTTTTTT
CATSGGRGGTNTGELFF
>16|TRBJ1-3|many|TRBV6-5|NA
TGTGCCAGCAGTTACTCGAGACAGAGCTCTGGAAACACCATATATTTT
CASSYSRQSSGNTIYF
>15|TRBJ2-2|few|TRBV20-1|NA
TGCAGTGCTCGCGGTCGTGGGTTGAACACCGGGGAGCTGTTTTTT
CSARGRGLNTGELFF
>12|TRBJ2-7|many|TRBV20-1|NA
TGCAGTGCTAGAGAGTTTACCTACGAGCAGTACTTC
CSAREFTYEQYF
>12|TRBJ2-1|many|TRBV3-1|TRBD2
TGTGCCAGCAGCCAACTAGCGGGGGGGGAGTTCTTC
CASSQLAGGEFF
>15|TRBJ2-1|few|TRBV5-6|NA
TGTGCCAGCAGCCCAACGGAGAGACCCTACAATGAGCAGTTCTTC
CASSPTERPYNEQFF
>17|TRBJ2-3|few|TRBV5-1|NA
TGCGCCAGCAGCTTGGTGTGGCAGCCTATCCGCACAGATACGCAGTATTTT
CASSLVWQPIRTDTQYF
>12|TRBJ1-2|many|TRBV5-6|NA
TGTGCCAGCGGGGAAGGGTTAGAAGGCTACACCTTC
CASGEGLEGYTF
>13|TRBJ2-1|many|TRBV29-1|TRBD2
TGCAGCGTTGAAGTGGGGACTAGCGATGAGCAGTTCTTC
CSVEVGTSDEQFF
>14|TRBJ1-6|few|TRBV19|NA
TGTGCCACCAGAGACCGGGGGAGCGATTCACCCCTCCACTTT
CATRDRGSDSPLHF
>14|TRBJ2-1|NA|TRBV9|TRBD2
TGTGCCAGCAGCGTAGTAGGCAGGGAGGGCGAGCAGTTCTTC
CASSVVGREGEQFF
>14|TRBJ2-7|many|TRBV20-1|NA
TGCAGTGCTAGAGATTCTCGGACCCAGTTCGAGCAGTACTTC
CSARDSRTQFEQYF
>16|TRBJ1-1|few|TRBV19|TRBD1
TGTGCCAGTAGTATATTCGGGACAGTCATGAACACTGAAGCTTTCTTT
CASSIFGTVMNTEAFF
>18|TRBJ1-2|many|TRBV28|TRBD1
TGTGCCAGCAGCCGTATCTCTGGGGTGACAGGGGGCGACTATGGCTACACCTTC
CASSRISGVTGGDYGYTF
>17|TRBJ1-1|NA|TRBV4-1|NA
TGCGCCAGCAGCCGAGTATGGGCCGTGGGGACGAACACTGAAGCTTTCTTT
CASSRVWAVGTNTEAFF
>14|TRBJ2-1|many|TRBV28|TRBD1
TGTGCCAGCAGTTTCCGGGACAGGGGGAATGAGCAGTTCTTC
CASSFRDRGNEQFF
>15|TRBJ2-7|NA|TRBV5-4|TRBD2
TGTGCCAGCAGCAGGAAGGGACTAGCGGGAGTCGAGCAGTACTTC
CASSRKGLAGVEQYF
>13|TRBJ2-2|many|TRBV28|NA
TGTGCCAGCCAGGGAAAAAGGACCGGGGAGCTGTTTTTT
CASQGKRTGELFF
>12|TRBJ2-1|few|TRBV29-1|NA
TGCAGCGTTGAAGGGTTGAGAAATGAGCAGTTCTTC
CSVEGLRNEQFF
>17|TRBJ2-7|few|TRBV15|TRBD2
TGTGCCACCAGCAGAGGAAGGGGGTTGCTAGCGGGAGACGAGCAGTACTTC
CATSRGRGLLAGDEQYF
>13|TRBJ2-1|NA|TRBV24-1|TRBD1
TGTGCCACCAGGGGGGACAGTAAGGGTGAGCAGTTCTTC
CATRGDSKGEQFF
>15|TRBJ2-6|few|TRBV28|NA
TGTGCCAGCAGTTTATACGGGGCTGGGGCCAACGTCCTGACTTTC
CASSLYGAGANVLTF
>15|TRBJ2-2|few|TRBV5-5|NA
TGTGCCAGCAGCGTGAGGGCAGTTAGTACCGGGGAGCTGTTTTTT
CASSVRAVSTGELFF
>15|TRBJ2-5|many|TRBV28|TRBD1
TGTGCCAGCAGTTGGACAGGGGGGGCGGGAGAGACCCAGTACTTC
CASSWTGGAGETQYF
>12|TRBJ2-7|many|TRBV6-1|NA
TGTGCCAGCAGCGGGGGGCTGTACGAGCAGTACTTC
CASSGGLYEQYF
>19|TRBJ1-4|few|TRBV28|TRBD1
TGTGCCAGCAGTTTATATCCCGGGACAGGGGATGCAACTAATGAAAAACTGTTTTTT
CASSLYPGTGDATNEKLFF
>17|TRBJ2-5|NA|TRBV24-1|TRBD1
TGTGCCGCCAGTGATTACTACTGGGACAGGGGACAAGAGACCCAGTACTTC
CAASDYYWDRGQETQYF
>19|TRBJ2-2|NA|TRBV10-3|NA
TGTGCCATCAGTGAGGTCCAGGGGACCCATGGGACGAACACCGGGGAGCTGTTTTTT
CAISEVQGTHGTNTGELFF
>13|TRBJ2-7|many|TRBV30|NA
TGTGCCTGGAGCCCCGGGGGCCCCTACGAGCAGTACTTC
CAWSPGGPYEQYF
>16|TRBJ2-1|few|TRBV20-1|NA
TGCAGTGCTAGAGACTGGGGGCAGGGGTTCAACAATGAGCAGTTCTTC
CSARDWGQGFNNEQFF
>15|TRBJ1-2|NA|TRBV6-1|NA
TGTGCCAGCAGCCAGACTATAGAAAGAGTCGTTGGCTACACCTTC
CASSQTIERVVGYTF
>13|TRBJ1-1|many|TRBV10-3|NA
TGTGCCATCAGTGATCCAGAGAACACTGAAGCTTTCTTT
CAISDPENTEAFF